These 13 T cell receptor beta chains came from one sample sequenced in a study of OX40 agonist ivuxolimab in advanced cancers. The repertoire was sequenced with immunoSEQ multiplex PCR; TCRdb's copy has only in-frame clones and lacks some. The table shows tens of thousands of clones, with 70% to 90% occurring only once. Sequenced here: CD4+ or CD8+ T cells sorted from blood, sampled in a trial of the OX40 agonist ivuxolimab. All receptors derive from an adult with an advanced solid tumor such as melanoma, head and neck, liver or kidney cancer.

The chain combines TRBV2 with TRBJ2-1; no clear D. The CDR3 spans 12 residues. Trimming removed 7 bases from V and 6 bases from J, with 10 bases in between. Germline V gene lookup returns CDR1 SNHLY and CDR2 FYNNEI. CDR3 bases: TGTGCCAGCATACAGAGAAGCAATGAGCAGTTCTTC. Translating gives CASIQRSNEQFF.

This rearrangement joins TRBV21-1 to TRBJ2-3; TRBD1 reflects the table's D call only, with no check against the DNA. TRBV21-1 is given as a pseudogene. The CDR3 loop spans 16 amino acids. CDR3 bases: TGTGCCAGCAACGCCCCGGGACAGGGGCAAGTAGATACGCAGTATTTT. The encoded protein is CASNAPGQGQVDTQYF.

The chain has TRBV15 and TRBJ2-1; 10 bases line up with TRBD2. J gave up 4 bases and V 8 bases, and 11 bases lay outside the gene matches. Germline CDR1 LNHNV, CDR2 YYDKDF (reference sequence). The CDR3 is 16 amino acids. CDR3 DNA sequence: TGTGCCACCGGCGCAGCGGGAGGGGGAATGTACAATGAGCAGTTCTTC. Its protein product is CATGAAGGGMYNEQFF.

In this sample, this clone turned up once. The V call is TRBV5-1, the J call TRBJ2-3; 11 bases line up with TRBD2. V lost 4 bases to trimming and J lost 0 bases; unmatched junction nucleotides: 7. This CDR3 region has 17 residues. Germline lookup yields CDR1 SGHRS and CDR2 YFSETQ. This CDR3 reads CASSLSGTSGSTDTQYF. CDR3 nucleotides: TGCGCCAGCAGCCTCTCTGGGACTAGCGGTAGCACAGATACGCAGTATTTT.

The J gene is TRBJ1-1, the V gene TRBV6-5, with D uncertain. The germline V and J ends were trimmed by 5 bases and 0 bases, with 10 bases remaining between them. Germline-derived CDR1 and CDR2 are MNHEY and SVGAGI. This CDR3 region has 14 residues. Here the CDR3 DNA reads TGTGCCAGCAGTCGGAACATCATGAACACTGAAGCTTTCTTT. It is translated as CASSRNIMNTEAFF.

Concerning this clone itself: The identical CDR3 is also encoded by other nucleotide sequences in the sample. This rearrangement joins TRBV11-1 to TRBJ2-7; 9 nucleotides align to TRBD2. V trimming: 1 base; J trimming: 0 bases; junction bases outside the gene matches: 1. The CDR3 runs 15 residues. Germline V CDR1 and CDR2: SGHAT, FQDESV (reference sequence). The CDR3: CASSLGLADSYEQYF. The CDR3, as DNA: TGTGCCAGCAGCTTAGGACTAGCGGACTCCTACGAGCAGTACTTC.

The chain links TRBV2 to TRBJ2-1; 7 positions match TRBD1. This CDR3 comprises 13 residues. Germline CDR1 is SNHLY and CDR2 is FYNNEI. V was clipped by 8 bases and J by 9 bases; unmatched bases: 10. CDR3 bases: TGTGCCAGCGGGGACAGCAAAAATGGTGAGCAGTTCTTC. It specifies CASGDSKNGEQFF.

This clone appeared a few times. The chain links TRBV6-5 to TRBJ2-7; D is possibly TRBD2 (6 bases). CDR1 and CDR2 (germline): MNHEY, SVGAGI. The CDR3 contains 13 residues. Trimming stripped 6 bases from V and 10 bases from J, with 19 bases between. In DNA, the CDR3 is TGTGCCAGCAGCCCGGGCGGGGCTCTACGACAGTACTTC. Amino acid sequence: CASSPGGALRQYF.

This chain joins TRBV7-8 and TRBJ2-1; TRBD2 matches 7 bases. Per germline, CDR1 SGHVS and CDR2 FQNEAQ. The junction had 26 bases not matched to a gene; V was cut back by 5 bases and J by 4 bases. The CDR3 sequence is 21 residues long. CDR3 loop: CASSLLWVGVTSSGTYNEQFF. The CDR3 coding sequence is TGTGCCAGCAGCCTCCTCTGGGTAGGGGTCACTTCTAGCGGAACTTACAATGAGCAGTTCTTC.

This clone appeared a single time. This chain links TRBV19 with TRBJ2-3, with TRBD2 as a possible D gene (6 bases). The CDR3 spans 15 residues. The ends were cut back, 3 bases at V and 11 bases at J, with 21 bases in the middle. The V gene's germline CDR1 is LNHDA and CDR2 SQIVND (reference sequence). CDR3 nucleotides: TGTGCCAGTAGTATCGCGACAGCGGGTAGTCGGGAGCAGTATTTT. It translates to CASSIATAGSREQYF. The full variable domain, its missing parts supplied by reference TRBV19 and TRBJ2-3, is DGGITQSPKYLFRKEGQNVTLSCEQNLNHDAMYWYRQDPGQGLRLIYYSQIVNDFQKGDIAEGYSVSREKKESFPLTVTSAQKNPTAFYLCASSIATAGSREQYFGPGTRLTVL.

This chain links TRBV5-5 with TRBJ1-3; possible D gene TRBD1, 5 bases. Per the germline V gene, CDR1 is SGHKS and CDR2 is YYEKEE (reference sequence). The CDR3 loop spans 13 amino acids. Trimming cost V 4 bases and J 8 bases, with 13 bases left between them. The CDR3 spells CASSPGTGDTIYF. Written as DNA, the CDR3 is TGTGCCAGCAGCCCTGGCACGGGGGACACCATATATTTT.

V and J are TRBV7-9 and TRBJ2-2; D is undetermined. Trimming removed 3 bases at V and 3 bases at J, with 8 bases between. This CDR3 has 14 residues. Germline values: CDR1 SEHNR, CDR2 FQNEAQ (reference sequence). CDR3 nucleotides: TGTGCCAGCAGCTTTAACCATTACACCGGGGAGCTGTTTTTT. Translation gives CASSFNHYTGELFF.

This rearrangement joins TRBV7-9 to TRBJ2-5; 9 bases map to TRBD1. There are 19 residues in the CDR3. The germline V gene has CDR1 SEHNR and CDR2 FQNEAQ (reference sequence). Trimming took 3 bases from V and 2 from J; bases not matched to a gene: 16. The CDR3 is CASSLVPGTGWVSQETQYF. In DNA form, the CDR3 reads TGTGCCAGCAGCTTGGTGCCCGGGACAGGGTGGGTTTCACAAGAGACCCAGTACTTC.